This T cell receptor (beta chain) was sequenced in a study of cytomegalovirus exposure and HLA in healthy donors. Study observations and caveats: It was only CMV serostatus that was available as immune exposure information. Later work found most CMV-associated TCR beta chains apparently HLA-restricted. Within the data, a cluster of highly shared sequence variants was likely a sequencing artifact.

As regards this clone: Its target is not known.

The V end lost 1 base, the J end lost 6 bases, and 7 bases lay between the germline ends. Germline loops: CDR1 LNHDA, CDR2 SQIVND (reference sequence). The CDR3 is 13 amino acids. In the PCR, 60 Vbeta and 13 Jbeta primers were used. The repertoire was sequenced with immunoSEQ multiplex PCR; TCRdb's copy has only in-frame clones and lacks some. The repertoire consists of 150,000 to 200,000 clones, with around four fifths occurring once and the leading ten covering roughly 1.5%. The sequence derives from a man aged 18 to 35 in good health and CMV-seronegative. The chain combines TRBV19 with TRBJ2-1, with TRBD1 as a possible D gene (5 bases). Sequenced material: PBMCs. In DNA form, the CDR3 reads TGTGCCAGTAGTATAGGGGGCACCAATGAGCAGTTCTTC. This codes for CASSIGGTNEQFF. Combining the CDR3 with reference TRBV19 and TRBJ2-1 gives the whole variable domain DGGITQSPKYLFRKEGQNVTLSCEQNLNHDAMYWYRQDPGQGLRLIYYSQIVNDFQKGDIAEGYSVSREKKESFPLTVTSAQKNPTAFYLCASSIGGTNEQFFGPGTRLTVL.